This TCR beta chain was obtained from a study of cytomegalovirus exposure and HLA in healthy donors. Study-wide context: Early on, a data release was issued that held roughly 84 million unique TCRs from HLA-typed donors.

As to this clone: What it binds is unknown.

General study points: Productive status was seen about 87% or about 30% of the time for most TCR beta V segments in an earlier analysis.

The CDR3 covers 18 residues. Trimming cost V 5 bases and J 2 bases; bases outside gene matches: 15. From germline, CDR1 is LNHNV and CDR2 YYDKDF (reference sequence). The PCR ran on 60 Vbeta and 13 Jbeta primers. Produced via immunoSEQ multiplex PCR; TCRdb's table is partial and in-frame only. Of 160,000 or so clones listed, around 86% were seen once; the top ten hold approximately 4%. The sequenced material came from PBMCs. This clonotype originated in a man aged 50 to 60 in good health and CMV-seropositive. The genes are TRBV15 and TRBJ1-3; TRBD1 matches 7 bases. The DNA for the CDR3 is TGTGCCACCAGCGGCCGACAGGGCAAAGACTTTCCTGGAAACACCATATATTTT. It yields the protein CATSGRQGKDFPGNTIYF.